The clone carrying this TCR beta chain appeared many times. Antigen: not known. This sample was taken from a study of read filtering for tumor transcriptome and immune sequencing. Background on the study: Mean patient age was roughly 61 years, range about 47 to 90; 17 to 20 male, 14 female.

This library used approximately 0.4 ug RNA and molecular barcoded adaptors spanning alpha/delta and beta/gamma chains. TCRdb passed the reads through MiXCR, listing each CDR3 protein once. The repertoire holds some 130,000 distinct CDR3 sequences, with 13% as singletons. The V gene end was trimmed by 0 bases and the J gene end by 0 bases; junction bases not matched to a gene: 7. The germline V gene encodes CDR1 LNHNV and CDR2 YYDKDF (reference sequence). The CDR3 covers 18 residues. Study-level points and caveats: Correlation between methods rose after single-read clonotypes were removed. Single-read clonotypes: around 81% of IR-seq clonotypes (approximately 3.7% of reads), about 75% of RNA-seq clonotypes (under 50% of reads).

The sample comprised a population of CD138-negative cells sorted from bone marrow. The chain joins TRBV15 to TRBJ2-3; TRBD2 matches at 9 bases. This receptor was obtained from a donor at least 40 years old with multiple myeloma. CDR3 protein: CATSRDTLAGSSTDTQYF. DNA for the CDR3: TGTGCCACCAGCAGAGATACGCTAGCGGGGTCTAGCACAGATACGCAGTATTTT.